The subject of this entry is one TCR beta chain. Per the original data handling: Counts of nucleated cells, estimated from reference gene primer amplification, were obtained. The data were produced by immunoSEQ multiplex PCR, yet TCRdb's version contains in-frame clones alone and is incomplete. V, J and clone size were drawn from that table, and D and trimming were deduced from the DNA. Among hundreds of thousands of clones, roughly 76% were seen once, and the ten largest hold roughly 7.4%. A Seattle source enrolled patients during active infection and followed them longitudinally. Germline loops: CDR1 SGHDN, CDR2 FVKESK. J lost 3 bases, V lost 4 bases, and 4 bases had no gene match. The CDR3 totals 14 residues. This sample was included in a study of blood T cell repertoires in COVID-19. Study at large: Sites across the United States, Italy and Spain contributed samples from acute and convalescent COVID-19.

The sequenced sample was peripheral blood. The origin of this receptor is a woman older than 75 with COVID-19, enrolled during active disease. J is TRBJ2-5 and V is TRBV14; 8 bases are a match to TRBD2. DNA for the CDR3: TGTGCCAGCAGCCTCGGACTAGCAAAAGAGACCCAGTACTTC. Translating gives CASSLGLAKETQYF. Based on the CDR3 plus reference TRBV14 and TRBJ2-5, the full variable domain is EAGVTQFPSHSVIEKGQTVTLRCDPISGHDNLYWYRRVMGKEIKFLLHFVKESKQDESGMPNNRFLAERTGGTYSTLKVQPAELEDSGVYFCASSLGLAKETQYFGPGTRLLVL.